The entry below gives a single T cell receptor (beta chain) sequence along with its context. This specimen belongs to a study of shared clonotypes between healthy human individuals. Genomic DNA belonging to each subset was distributed in equal measure over several immunoSEQ plates. Here immunoSEQ multiplex PCR was the method, and the copy in TCRdb shows in-frame clones only, minus some. The sample carries millions of clones, just under 95% recorded once. Naive CD8 cells, CD45RO-negative and positively selected for CCR7, excluded terminally differentiated effector memory CD45RA+ cells. The origin of this receptor is a man aged 18 to 29 in good health. The source material was naive CD8+ T cells sorted from blood.

In DNA, the CDR3 is TGTGCCACCAGCAGTATGACCCAGCAAGAGACCCAGTACTTC. Translation: CATSSMTQQETQYF. The chain carries TRBV15 and TRBJ2-5; D unclear. Trimming pared 3 bases from V and 2 bases from J, leaving 10 bases between. This CDR3 is built from 14 residues. Looked up from germline, CDR1 is LNHNV and CDR2 is YYDKDF (reference sequence).